This T cell receptor (beta chain) was obtained from a study of T cells in localized non-small cell lung cancer. Study results and limitations: Since sequencing was restricted to only one region of the tumor, intratumor heterogeneity remains a possibility. Of the tissues analyzed, uninvolved adjacent lung showed maximal T cell clonality, greater than tumor. Higher adjacent-lung clonality was associated with shorter survival.

This CDR3 comprises 13 residues. Between the trimmed V and J ends, which lost 11 bases and 4 bases, there was a span of 14 bases. Germline CDR1 is SGHTA and CDR2 is FQGNSA. The table lists this clone with a count of one. Its specificity is unknown. Generated by immunoSEQ multiplex PCR, the TCRdb table keeps only in-frame clones and is missing some. The table records about 27,000 clones, roughly 87% of them present only once. This rearrangement joins TRBV7-2 to TRBJ1-4; possible D gene TRBD1, 5 bases. The material was peripheral blood, obtained before any cancer treatment. The receptor comes from a woman between 35 and 70 years old with stage I lung adenocarcinoma. The CDR3 bases are TGTGCCTCACGGGGAGGGGTTAATGAAAAACTGTTTTTT. This gives the protein CASRGGVNEKLFF.